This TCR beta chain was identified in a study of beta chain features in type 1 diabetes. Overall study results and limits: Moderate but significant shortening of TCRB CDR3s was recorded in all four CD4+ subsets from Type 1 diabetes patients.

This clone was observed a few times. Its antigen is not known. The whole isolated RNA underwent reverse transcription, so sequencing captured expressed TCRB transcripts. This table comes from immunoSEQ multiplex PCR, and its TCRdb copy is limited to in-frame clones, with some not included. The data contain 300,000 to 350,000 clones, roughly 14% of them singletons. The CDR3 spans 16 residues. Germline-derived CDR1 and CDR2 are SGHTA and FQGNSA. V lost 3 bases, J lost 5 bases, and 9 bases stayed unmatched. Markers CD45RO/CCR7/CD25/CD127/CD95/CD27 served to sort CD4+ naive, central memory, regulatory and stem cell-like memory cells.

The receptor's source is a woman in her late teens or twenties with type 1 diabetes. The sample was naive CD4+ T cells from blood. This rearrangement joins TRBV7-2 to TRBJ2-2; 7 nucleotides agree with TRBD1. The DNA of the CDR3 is TGTGCCAGCAGCTTCCGGACAGGTTCGTGGACCGGGGAGCTGTTTTTT. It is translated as CASSFRTGSWTGELFF. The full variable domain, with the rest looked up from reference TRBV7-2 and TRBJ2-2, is GAGVSQSPSNKVTEKGKDVELRCDPISGHTALYWYRQSLGQGLEFLIYFQGNSAPDKSGLPSDRFSAERTGGSVSTLTIQRTQQEDSAVYLCASSFRTGSWTGELFFGEGSRLTVL.